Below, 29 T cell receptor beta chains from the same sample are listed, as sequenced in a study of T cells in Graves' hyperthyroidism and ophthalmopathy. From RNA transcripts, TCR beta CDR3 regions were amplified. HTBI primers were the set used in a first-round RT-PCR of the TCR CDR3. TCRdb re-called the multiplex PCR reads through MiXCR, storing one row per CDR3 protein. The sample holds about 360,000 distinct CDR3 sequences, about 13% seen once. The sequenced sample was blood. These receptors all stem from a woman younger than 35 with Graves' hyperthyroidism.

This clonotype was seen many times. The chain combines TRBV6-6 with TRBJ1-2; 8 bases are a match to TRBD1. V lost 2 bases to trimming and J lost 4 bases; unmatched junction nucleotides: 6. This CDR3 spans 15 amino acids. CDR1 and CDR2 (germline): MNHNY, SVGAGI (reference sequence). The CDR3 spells CASSYTETGAYGYTF. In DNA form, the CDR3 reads TGTGCCAGCAGTTACACCGAGACAGGGGCCTATGGCTACACCTTC.

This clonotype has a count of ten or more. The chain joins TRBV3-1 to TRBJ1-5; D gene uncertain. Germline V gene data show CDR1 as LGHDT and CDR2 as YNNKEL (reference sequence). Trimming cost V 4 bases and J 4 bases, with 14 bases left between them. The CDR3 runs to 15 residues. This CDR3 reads CASSPSNSFNQPQHF. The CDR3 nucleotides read TGTGCCAGCAGCCCTTCCAACAGTTTTAATCAGCCCCAGCATTTT.

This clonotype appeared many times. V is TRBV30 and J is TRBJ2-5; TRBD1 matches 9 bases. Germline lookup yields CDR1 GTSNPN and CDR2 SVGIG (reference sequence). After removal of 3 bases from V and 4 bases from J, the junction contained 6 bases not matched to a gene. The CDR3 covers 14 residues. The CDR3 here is CAWRRTGDLETQYF. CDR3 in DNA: TGTGCCTGGAGGAGGACAGGGGATTTAGAGACCCAGTACTTC.

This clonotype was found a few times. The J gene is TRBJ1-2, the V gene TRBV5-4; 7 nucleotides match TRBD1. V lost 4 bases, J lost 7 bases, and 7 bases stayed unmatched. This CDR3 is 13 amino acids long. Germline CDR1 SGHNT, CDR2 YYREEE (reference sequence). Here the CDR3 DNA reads TGTGCCAGCAGCCCCGACAGGGCGGCTGGCTACACCTTC. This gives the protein CASSPDRAAGYTF.

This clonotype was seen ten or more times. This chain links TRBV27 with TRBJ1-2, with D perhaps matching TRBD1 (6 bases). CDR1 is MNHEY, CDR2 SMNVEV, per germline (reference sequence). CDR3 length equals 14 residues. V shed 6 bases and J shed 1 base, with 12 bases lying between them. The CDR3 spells CASRGGGVNYGYTF. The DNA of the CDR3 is TGTGCCAGCAGGGGAGGGGGGGTTAACTATGGCTACACCTTC.

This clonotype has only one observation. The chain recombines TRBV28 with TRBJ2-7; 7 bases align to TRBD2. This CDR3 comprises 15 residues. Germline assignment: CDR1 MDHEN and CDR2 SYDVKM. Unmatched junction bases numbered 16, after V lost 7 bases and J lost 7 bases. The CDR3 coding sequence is TGTGCCAGCATCGATTACGGACTAGTTGGGCAAGAGCAGTACTTC. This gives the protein CASIDYGLVGQEQYF.

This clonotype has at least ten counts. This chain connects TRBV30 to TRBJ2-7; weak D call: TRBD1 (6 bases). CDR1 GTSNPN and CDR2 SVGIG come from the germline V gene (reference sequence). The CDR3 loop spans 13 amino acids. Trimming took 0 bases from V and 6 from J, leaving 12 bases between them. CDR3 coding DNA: TGTGCCTGGAGTGTCGCACAGGGATCCGAGCAGTACTTC. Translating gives CAWSVAQGSEQYF.

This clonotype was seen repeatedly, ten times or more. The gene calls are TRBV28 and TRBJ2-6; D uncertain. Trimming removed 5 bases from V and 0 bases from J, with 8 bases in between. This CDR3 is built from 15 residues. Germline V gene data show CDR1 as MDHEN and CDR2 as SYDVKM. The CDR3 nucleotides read TGTGCCAGCAGTGCCTACGTCTCTGGGGCCAACGTCCTGACTTTC. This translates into CASSAYVSGANVLTF.

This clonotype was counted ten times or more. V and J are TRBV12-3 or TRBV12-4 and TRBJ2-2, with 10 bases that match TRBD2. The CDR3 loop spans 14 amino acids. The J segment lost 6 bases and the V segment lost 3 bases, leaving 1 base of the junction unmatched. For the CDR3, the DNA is TGTGCCAGCAGTTTCCTAGCGGGAGCCGGGGAGCTGTTTTTT. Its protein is CASSFLAGAGELFF.

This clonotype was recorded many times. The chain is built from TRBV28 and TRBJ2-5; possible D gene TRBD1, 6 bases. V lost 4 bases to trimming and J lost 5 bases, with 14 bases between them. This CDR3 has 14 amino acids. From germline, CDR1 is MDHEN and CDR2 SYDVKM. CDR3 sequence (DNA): TGTGCCAGCAGTTCGACAGGTCCACAGGAGACCCAGTACTTC. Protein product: CASSSTGPQETQYF. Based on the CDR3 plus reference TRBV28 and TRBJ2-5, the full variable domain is DVKVTQSSRYLVKRTGEKVFLECVQDMDHENMFWYRQDPGLGLRLIYFSYDVKMKEKGDIPEGYSVSREKKERFSLILESASTNQTSMYLCASSSTGPQETQYFGPGTRLLVL.

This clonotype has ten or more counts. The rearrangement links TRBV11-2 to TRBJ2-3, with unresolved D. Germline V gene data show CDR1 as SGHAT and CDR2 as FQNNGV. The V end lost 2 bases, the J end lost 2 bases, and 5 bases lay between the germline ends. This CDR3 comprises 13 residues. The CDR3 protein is CASSLSPTDTQYF. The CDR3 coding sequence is TGTGCCAGCAGCTTAAGCCCCACAGATACGCAGTATTTT.

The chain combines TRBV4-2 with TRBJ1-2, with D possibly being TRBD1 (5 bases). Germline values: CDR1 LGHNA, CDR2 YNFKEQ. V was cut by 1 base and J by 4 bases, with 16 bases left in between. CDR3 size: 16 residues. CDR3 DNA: TGTGCCAGCAGCCAAGTCGATAAGGGAAGGGGCTATGGCTACACCTTC. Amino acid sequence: CASSQVDKGRGYGYTF.

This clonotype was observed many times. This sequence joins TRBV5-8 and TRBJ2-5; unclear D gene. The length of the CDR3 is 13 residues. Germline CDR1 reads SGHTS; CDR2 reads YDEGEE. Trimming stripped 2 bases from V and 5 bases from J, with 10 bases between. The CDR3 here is CASSFWLKETQYF. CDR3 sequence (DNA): TGTGCCAGCAGCTTTTGGTTGAAGGAGACCCAGTACTTC.

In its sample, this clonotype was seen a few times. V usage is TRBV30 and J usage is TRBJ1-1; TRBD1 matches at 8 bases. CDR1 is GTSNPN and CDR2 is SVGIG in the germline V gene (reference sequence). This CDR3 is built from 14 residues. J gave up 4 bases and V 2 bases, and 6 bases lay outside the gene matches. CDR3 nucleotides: TGTGCCTGGAGTAGGGACAGGCTCACCACTGAAGCTTTCTTT. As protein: CAWSRDRLTTEAFF.

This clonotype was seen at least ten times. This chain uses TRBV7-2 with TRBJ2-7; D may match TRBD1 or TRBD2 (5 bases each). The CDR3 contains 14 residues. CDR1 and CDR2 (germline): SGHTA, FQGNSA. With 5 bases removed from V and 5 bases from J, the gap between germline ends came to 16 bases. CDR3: CASSHGPGPDEQYF. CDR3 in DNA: TGTGCCAGCAGCCATGGGCCGGGGCCAGACGAGCAGTACTTC.

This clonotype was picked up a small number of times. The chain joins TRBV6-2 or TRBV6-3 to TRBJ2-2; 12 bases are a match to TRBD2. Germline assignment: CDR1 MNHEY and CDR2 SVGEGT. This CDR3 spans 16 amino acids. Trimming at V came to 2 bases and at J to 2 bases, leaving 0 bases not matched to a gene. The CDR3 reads CASSYGLAGNTGELFF. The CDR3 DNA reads TGTGCCAGCAGTTACGGACTAGCGGGAAACACCGGGGAGCTGTTTTTT.

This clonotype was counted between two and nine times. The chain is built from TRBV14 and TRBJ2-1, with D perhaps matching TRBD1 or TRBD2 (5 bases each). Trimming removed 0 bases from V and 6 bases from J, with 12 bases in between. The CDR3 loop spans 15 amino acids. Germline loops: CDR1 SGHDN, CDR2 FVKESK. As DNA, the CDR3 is TGTGCCAGCAGCCAAGAGTACGGGGCCCTCAATGAGCAGTTCTTC. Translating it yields CASSQEYGALNEQFF.

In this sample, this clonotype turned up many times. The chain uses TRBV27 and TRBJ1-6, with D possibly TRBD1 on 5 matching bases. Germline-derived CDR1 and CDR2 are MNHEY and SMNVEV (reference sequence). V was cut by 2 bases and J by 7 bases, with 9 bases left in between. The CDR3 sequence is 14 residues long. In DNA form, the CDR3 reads TGTGCCAGCAGTTTACAGGGATTCAATTCACCCCTCCACTTT. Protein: CASSLQGFNSPLHF.

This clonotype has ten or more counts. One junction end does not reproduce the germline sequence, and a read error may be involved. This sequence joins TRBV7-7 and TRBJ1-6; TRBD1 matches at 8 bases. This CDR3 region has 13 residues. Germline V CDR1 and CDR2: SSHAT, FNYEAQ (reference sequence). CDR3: CASSFRQGTPLHF. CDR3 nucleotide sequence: TGTGCTAGCAGCTTCAGACAGGGGACACCCCTCCACTTT.

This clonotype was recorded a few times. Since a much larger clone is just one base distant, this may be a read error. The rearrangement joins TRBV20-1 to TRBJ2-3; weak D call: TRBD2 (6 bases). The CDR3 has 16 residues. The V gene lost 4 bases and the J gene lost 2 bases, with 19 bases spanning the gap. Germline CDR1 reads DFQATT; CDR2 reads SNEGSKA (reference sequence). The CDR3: CSATPRIRRATDTQYF. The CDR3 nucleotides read TGCAGTGCTACTCCTCGGATTAGGAGGGCCACAGATACGCAGTATTTT.

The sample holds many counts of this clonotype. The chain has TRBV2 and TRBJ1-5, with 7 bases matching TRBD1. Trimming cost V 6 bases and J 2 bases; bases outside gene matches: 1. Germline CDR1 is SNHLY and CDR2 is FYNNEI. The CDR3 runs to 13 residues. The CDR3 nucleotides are TGTGCCAGCAGGGGGACAGGCAATCAGCCCCAGCATTTT. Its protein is CASRGTGNQPQHF. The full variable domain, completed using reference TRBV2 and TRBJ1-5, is EPEVTQTPSHQVTQMGQEVILRCVPISNHLYFYWYRQILGQKVEFLVSFYNNEISEKSEIFDDQFSVERPDGSNFTLKIRSTKLEDSAMYFCASRGTGNQPQHFGDGTRLSIL.

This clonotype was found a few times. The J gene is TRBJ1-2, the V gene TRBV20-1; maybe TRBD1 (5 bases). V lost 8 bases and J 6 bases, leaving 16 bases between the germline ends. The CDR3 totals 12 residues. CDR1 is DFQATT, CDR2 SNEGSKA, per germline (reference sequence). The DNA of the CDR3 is TGCAGTAGCCTCGGGGGACCCAATGGCTACACCTTC. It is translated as CSSLGGPNGYTF.

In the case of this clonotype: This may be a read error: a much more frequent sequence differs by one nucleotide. CDR3 sequence reads: CATGQAAYEQYF. Here the CDR3 DNA reads TGTGCCACTGGACAGGCGGCCTACGAGCAGTACTTC. The chain has TRBV2 and TRBJ2-7, with 7 bases aligning to TRBD1. CDR3 size: 12 residues. V gave up 10 bases and J gave up 2 bases; unmatched junction bases: 5. In germline, CDR1 is SNHLY, CDR2 FYNNEI.

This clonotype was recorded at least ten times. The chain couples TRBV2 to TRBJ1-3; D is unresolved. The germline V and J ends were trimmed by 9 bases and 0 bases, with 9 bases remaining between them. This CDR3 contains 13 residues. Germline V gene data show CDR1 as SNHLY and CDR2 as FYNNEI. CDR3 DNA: TGTGCCAGTAAGGTCAACTCTGGAAACACCATATATTTT. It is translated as CASKVNSGNTIYF.

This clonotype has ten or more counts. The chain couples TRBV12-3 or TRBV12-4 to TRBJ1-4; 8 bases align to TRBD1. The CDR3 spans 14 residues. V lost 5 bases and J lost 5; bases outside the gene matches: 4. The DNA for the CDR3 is TGTGCCAGCAGTCCCCGGGACAGGAATGAAAAACTGTTTTTT. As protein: CASSPRDRNEKLFF.

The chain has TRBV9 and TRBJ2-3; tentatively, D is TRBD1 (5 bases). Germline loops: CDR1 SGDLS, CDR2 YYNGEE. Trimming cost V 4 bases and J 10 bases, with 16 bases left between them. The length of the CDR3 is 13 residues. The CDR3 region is CASSTWTPGPQYF. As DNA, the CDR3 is TGTGCCAGCAGCACCTGGACACCAGGGCCGCAGTATTTT.

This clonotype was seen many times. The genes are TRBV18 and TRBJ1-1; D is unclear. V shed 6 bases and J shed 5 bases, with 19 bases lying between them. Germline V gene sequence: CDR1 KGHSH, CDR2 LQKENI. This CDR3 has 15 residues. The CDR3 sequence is CASSGWQEVGTEAFF. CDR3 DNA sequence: TGTGCCAGCTCCGGTTGGCAGGAAGTTGGGACTGAAGCTTTCTTT.

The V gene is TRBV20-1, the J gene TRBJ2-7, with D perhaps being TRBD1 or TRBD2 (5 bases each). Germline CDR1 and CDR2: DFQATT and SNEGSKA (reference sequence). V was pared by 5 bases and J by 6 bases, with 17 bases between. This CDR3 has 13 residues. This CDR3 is CSAPRDRGAEQYF. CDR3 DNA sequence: TGCAGTGCTCCCCGGGACCGGGGCGCCGAGCAGTACTTC.

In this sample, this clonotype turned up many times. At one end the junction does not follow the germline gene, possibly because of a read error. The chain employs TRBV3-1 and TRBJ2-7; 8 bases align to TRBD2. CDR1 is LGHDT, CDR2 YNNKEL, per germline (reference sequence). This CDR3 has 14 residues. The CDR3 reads CASTQTGGFYEQYF. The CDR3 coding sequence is TGTGCCAGCACCCAAACGGGGGGGTTCTACGAGCAGTACTTC.